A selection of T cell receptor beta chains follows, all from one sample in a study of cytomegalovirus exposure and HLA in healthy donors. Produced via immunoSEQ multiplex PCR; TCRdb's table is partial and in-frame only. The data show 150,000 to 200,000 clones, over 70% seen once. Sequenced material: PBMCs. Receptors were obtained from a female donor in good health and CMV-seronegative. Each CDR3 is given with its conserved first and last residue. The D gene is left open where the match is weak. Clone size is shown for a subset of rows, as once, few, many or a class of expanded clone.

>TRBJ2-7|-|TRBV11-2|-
CASSISAGSPREQYF
TGTGCCAGCAGCATCTCCGCAGGGTCCCCCCGGGAGCAGTACTTC
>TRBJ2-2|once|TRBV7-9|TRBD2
CASSPSGRDTGELFF
TGTGCCAGCAGCCCTAGCGGGAGGGACACCGGGGAGCTGTTTTTT
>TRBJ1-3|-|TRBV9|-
CASSVEPGSGWISGNTIYF
TGTGCCAGCAGCGTAGAACCAGGGTCAGGGTGGATATCTGGAAACACCATATATTTT
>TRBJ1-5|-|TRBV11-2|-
CASSLAGYSNQPQHF
TGTGCCAGCAGCTTAGCCGGGTATAGCAATCAGCCCCAGCATTTT
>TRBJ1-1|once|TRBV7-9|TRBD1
CASGQVNTEAFF
TGTGCCAGTGGACAGGTGAACACTGAAGCTTTCTTT
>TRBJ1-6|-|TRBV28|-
CASSYRANSPLHF
TGTGCCAGCAGTTACAGGGCCAATTCACCCCTCCACTTT
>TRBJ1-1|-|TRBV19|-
CASSIWSQKNTEAFF
TGTGCCAGTAGTATATGGAGTCAAAAGAACACTGAAGCTTTCTTT
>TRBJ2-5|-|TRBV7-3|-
CASSPAGYEETQYF
TGTGCCAGCAGCCCTGCGGGCTATGAGGAGACCCAGTACTTC
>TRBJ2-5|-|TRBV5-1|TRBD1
CASSSHAGGARETQYF
TGCGCCAGCAGCTCCCATGCAGGGGGCGCGAGAGAGACCCAGTACTTC
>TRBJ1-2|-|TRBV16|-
CASSPQYGYTF
TGTGCCAGCAGCCCTCAGTATGGCTACACCTTC
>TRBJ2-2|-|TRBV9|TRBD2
CASSVWGGGELFF
TGTGCCAGCAGCGTGTGGGGGGGCGGGGAGCTGTTTTTT
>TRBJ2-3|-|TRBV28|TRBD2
CASSLFLAGGPSSTDTQYF
TGTGCCAGCAGTTTATTCTTAGCGGGGGGGCCCTCCTCCACAGATACGCAGTATTTT
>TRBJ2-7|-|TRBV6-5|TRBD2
CASSSGTIHEQYF
TGTGCCAGCAGCTCCGGGACTATCCACGAGCAGTACTTC
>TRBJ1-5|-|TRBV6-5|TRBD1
CASSPRQGMEQPQHF
TGTGCCAGCAGTCCGCGACAGGGAATGGAGCAGCCCCAGCATTTT
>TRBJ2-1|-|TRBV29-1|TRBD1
CSAAGTGGNEQFF
TGCAGCGCGGCTGGGACAGGGGGCAATGAGCAGTTCTTC
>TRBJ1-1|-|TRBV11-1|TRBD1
CASSLGDRVLNTEAFF
TGTGCCAGCAGCTTAGGCGACAGGGTGCTGAACACTGAAGCTTTCTTT
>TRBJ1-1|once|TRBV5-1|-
CASSPQGRNTEAFF
TGCGCCAGCAGCCCTCAGGGGAGGAACACTGAAGCTTTCTTT
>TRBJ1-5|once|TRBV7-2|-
CASSSEYSNQPQHF
TGTGCCAGCAGCTCGGAGTATAGCAATCAGCCCCAGCATTTT
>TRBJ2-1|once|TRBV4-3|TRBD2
CASSQDRLAGGGEQFF
TGCGCCAGCAGCCAAGATAGGCTAGCGGGCGGGGGCGAGCAGTTCTTC
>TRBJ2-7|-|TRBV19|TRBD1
CASSIRTGLDEQYF
TGTGCCAGTAGTATTAGGACAGGGTTAGACGAGCAGTACTTC
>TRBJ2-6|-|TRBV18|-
CASSPPRSSGANVLTF
TGTGCCAGCTCACCTCCCAGATCCTCTGGGGCCAACGTCCTGACTTTC
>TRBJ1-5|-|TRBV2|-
CASSEISSNQPQHF
TGTGCCAGCAGTGAAATAAGCAGCAATCAGCCCCAGCATTTT
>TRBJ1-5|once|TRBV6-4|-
CASSETPDNQPQHF
TGTGCCAGCAGTGAGACACCTGACAATCAGCCCCAGCATTTT
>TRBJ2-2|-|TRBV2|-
CASIAANTGELFF
TGTGCCAGCATAGCCGCGAACACCGGGGAGCTGTTTTTT
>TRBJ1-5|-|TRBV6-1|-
CASSRTVSNQPQHF
TGTGCCAGCAGCCGGACAGTTAGCAATCAGCCCCAGCATTTT
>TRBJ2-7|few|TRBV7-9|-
CASRGGVGSSYEQYF
TGTGCCAGCAGGGGAGGCGTGGGGAGCTCCTACGAGCAGTACTTC
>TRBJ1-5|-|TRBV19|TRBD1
CASSPGQGNNQPQHF
TGTGCCAGTAGCCCGGGACAGGGAAATAATCAGCCCCAGCATTTT
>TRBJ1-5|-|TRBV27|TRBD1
CASSWDRAQPQHF
TGTGCCAGCAGTTGGGACAGGGCCCAGCCCCAGCATTTT
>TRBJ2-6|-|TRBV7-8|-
CASSYFGGKSSGANVLTF
TGTGCCAGCAGCTACTTTGGCGGGAAAAGCTCTGGGGCCAACGTCCTGACTTTC
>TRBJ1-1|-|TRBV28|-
CASSLRGLNTEAFF
TGTGCCAGCAGTTTACGGGGATTGAACACTGAAGCTTTCTTT
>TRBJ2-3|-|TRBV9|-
CASSVGTLDTQYF
TGTGCCAGCAGCGTGGGGACACTAGATACGCAGTATTTT
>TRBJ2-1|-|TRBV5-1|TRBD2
CASSPSSSGFDEQFF
TGCGCCAGCAGCCCTTCATCTAGCGGGTTCGATGAGCAGTTCTTC
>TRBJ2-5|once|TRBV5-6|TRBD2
CASSLAGGGPYF
TGTGCCAGCAGCTTGGCTGGCGGGGGGCCGTACTTC
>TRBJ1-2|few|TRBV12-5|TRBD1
CASGPTGGNYGYTF
TGTGCTAGTGGACCGACAGGGGGAAACTATGGCTACACCTTC
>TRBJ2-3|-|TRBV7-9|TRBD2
CASSLGGAGSTDTQYF
TGTGCCAGCAGCTTAGGTGGAGCGGGAAGCACAGATACGCAGTATTTT
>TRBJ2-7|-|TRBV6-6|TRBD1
CASSYDPGQSYEQYF
TGTGCCAGCAGTTACGATCCGGGACAGTCCTACGAGCAGTACTTC
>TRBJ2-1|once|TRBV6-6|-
CASGRQEYNEQFF
TGTGCCAGCGGGAGACAGGAATACAATGAGCAGTTCTTC
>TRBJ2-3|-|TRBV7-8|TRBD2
CASSLGVASGPGSDTQYF
TGTGCCAGCAGCTTAGGGGTGGCTAGCGGGCCGGGTTCAGATACGCAGTATTTT
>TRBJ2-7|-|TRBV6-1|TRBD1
CATDRDRGNSEQYF
TGTGCCACCGACCGGGACAGGGGAAACTCCGAGCAGTACTTC
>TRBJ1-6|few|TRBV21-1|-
CASSKDRGNSPLHF
TGTGCCAGCAGCAAAGACAGGGGTAATTCACCCCTCCACTTT
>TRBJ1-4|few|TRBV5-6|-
CASSLLATNEKLFF
TGTGCCAGCAGCTTACTCGCTACTAATGAAAAACTGTTTTTT
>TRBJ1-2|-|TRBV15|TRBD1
CATSRDGTGENYGYTF
TGTGCCACCAGCAGAGACGGGACAGGGGAAAACTATGGCTACACCTTC
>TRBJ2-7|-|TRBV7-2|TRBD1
CASSSGTGAQYEQYF
TGTGCCAGCAGCTCCGGGACAGGGGCCCAATACGAGCAGTACTTC
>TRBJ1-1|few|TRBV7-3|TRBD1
CASSLNTGGLENTEAFF
TGTGCCAGCAGCTTAAACACAGGGGGCCTTGAGAACACTGAAGCTTTCTTT
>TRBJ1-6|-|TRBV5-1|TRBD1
CASSPGADRGYSPLHF
TGCGCCAGCAGCCCCGGGGCGGACAGGGGCTATTCACCCCTCCACTTT